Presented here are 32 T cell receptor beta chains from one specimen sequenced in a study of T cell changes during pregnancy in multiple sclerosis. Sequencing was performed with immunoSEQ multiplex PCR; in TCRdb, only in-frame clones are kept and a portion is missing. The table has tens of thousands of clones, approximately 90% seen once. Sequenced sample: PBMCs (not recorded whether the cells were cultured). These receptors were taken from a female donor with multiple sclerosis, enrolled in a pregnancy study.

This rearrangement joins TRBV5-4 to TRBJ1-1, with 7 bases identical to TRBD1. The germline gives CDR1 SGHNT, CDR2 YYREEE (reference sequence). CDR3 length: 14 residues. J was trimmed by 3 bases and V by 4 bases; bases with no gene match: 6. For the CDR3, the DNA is TGTGCCAGCAGCGGGGACAGTAGGGACACTGAAGCTTTCTTT. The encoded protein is CASSGDSRDTEAFF.

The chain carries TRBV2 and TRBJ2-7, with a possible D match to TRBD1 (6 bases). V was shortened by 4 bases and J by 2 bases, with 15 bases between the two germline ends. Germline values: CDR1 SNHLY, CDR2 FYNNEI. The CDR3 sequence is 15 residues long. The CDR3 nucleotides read TGTGCCAGCAGTGCCCGGCAGGGGCCTCCCTACGAGCAGTACTTC. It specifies CASSARQGPPYEQYF. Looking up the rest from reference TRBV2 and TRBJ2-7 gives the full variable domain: EPEVTQTPSHQVTQMGQEVILRCVPISNHLYFYWYRQILGQKVEFLVSFYNNEISEKSEIFDDQFSVERPDGSNFTLKIRSTKLEDSAMYFCASSARQGPPYEQYFGPGTRLTVT.

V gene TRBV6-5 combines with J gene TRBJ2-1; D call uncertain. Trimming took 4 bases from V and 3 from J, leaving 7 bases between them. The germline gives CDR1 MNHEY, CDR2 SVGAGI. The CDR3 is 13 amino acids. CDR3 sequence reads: CASSSTDYNEQFF. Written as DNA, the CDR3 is TGTGCCAGCAGTTCAACGGACTACAATGAGCAGTTCTTC.

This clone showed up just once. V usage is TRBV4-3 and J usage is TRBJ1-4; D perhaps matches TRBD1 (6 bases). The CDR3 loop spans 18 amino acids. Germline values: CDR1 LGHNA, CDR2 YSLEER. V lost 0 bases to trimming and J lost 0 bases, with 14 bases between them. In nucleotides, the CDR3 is TGCGCCAGCAGCCAAGACGGAGGACAGCCAGCAACTAATGAAAAACTGTTTTTT. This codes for CASSQDGGQPATNEKLFF.

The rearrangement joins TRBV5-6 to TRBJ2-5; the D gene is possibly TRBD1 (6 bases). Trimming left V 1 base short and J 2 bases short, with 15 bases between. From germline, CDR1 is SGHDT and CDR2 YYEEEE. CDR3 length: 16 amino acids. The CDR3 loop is CASSLSQGPLQETQYF. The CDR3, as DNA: TGTGCCAGCAGCTTGTCACAGGGACCGCTTCAAGAGACCCAGTACTTC. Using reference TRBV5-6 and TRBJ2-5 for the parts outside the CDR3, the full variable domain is DAGVTQSPTHLIKTRGQQVTLRCSPKSGHDTVSWYQQALGQGPQFIFQYYEEEERQRGNFPDRFSGHQFPNYSSELNVNALLLGDSALYLCASSLSQGPLQETQYFGPGTRLLVL.

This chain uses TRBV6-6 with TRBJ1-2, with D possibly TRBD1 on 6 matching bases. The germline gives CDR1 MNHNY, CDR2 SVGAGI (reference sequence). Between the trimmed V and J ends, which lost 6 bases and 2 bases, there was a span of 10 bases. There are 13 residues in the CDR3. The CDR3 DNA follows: TGTGCCAGCAGCCCGGGACACAACTATGGCTACACCTTC. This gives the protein CASSPGHNYGYTF.

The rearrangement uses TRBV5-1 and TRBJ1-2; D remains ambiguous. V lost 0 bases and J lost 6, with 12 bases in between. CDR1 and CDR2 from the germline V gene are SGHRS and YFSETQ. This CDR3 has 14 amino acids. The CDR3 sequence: CASSLGWEEDGYTF. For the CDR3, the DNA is TGCGCCAGCAGCTTGGGGTGGGAGGAGGATGGCTACACCTTC.

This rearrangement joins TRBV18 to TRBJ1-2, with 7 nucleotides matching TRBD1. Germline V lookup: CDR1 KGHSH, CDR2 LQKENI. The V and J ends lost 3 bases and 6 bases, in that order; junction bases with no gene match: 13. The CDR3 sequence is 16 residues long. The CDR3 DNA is TGTGCCAGCTCACCTCAACTATCGACAGGGTGGGATGGCTACACCTTC. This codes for CASSPQLSTGWDGYTF.

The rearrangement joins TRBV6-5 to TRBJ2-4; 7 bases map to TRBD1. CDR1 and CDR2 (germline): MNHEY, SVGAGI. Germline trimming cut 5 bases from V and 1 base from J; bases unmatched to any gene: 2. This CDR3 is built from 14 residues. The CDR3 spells CASSRQGAKNIQYF. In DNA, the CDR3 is TGTGCCAGCAGTCGACAGGGCGCCAAAAACATTCAGTACTTC.

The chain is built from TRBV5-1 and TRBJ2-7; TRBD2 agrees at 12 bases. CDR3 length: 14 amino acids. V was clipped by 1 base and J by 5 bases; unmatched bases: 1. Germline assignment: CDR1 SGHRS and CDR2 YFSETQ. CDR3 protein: CASSLPSGRDEQYF. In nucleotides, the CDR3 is TGCGCCAGCAGCTTGCCTAGCGGGAGGGACGAGCAGTACTTC.

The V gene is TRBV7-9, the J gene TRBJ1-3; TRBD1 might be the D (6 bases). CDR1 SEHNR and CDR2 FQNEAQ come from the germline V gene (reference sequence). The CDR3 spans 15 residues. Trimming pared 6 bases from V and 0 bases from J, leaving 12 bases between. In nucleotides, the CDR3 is TGTGCCAGCAGTCGGGACACCCCCTCTGGAAACACCATATATTTT. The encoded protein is CASSRDTPSGNTIYF.

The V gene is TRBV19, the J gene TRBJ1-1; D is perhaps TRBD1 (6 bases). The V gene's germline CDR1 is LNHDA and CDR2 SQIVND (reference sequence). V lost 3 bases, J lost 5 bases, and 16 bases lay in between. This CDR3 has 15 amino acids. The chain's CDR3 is CASSMTVGALTEAFF. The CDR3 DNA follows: TGTGCCAGTAGTATGACTGTGGGGGCGCTTACTGAAGCTTTCTTT.

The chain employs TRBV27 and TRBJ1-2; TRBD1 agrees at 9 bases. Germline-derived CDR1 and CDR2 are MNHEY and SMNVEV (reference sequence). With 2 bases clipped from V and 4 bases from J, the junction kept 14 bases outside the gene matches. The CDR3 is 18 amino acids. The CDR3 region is CASSLKTGGSTRTYGYTF. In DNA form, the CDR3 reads TGTGCCAGCAGTTTAAAGACAGGGGGGTCGACCAGGACCTATGGCTACACCTTC.

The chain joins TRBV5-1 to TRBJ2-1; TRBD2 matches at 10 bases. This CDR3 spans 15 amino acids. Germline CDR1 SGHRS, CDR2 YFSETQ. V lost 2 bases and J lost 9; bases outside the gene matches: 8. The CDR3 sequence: CASSFAAGGESEQFF. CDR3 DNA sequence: TGCGCCAGCAGCTTTGCAGCGGGAGGGGAAAGTGAGCAGTTCTTC. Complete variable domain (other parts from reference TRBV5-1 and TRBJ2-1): KAGVTQTPRYLIKTRGQQVTLSCSPISGHRSVSWYQQTPGQGLQFLFEYFSETQRNKGNFPGRFSGRQFSNSRSEMNVSTLELGDSALYLCASSFAAGGESEQFFGPGTRLTVL.

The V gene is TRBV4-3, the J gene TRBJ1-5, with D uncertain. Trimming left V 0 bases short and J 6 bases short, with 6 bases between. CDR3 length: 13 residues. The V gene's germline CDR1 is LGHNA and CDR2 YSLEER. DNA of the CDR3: TGCGCCAGCAGCCAAGATGAGGGTCAGCCCCAGCATTTT. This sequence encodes CASSQDEGQPQHF.

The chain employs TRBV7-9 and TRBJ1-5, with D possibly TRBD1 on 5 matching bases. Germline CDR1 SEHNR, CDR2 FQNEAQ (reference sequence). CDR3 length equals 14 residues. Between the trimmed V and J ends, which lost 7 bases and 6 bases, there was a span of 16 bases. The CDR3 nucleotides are TGTGCCAGCACCCTGGGGGGGACCAGTCAGCCCCAGCATTTT. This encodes CASTLGGTSQPQHF. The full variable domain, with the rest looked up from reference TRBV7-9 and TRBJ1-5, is DTGVSQNPRHKITKRGQNVTFRCDPISEHNRLYWYRQTLGQGPEFLTYFQNEAQLEKSRLLSDRFSAERPKGSFSTLEIQRTEQGDSAMYLCASTLGGTSQPQHFGDGTRLSIL.

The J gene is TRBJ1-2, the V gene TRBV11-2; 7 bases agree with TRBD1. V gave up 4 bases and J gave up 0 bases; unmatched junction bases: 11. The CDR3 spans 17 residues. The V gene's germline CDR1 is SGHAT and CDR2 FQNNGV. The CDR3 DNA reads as TGTGCCAGCAGCTCAAGGGACAGCCCAAGGCCTAACTATGGCTACACCTTC. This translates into CASSSRDSPRPNYGYTF. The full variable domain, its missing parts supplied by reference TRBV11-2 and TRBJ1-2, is EAGVAQSPRYKIIEKRQSVAFWCNPISGHATLYWYQQILGQGPKLLIQFQNNGVVDDSQLPKDRFSAERLKGVDSTLKIQPAKLEDSAVYLCASSSRDSPRPNYGYTFGSGTRLTVV.

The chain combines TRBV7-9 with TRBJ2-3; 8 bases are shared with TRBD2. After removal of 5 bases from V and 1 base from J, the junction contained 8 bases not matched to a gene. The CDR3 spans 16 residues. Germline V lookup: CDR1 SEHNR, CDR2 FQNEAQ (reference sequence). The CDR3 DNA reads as TGTGCCAGCAGCCACAGTGGGGGACTAGGCACAGATACGCAGTATTTT. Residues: CASSHSGGLGTDTQYF.

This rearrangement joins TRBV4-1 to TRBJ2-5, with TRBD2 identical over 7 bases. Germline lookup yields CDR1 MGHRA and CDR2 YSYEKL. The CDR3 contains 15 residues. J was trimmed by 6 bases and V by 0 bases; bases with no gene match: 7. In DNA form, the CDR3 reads TGCGCCAGCAGCCAAGACCCCCCCGGGAGGCAGACCCAGTACTTC. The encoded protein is CASSQDPPGRQTQYF.

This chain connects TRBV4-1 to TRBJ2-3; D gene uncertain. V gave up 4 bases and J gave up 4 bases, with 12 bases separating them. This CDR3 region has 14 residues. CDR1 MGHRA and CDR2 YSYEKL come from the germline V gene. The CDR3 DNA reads TGCGCCAGCAGCCCACCCGTTAGCTCAGATACGCAGTATTTT. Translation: CASSPPVSSDTQYF.

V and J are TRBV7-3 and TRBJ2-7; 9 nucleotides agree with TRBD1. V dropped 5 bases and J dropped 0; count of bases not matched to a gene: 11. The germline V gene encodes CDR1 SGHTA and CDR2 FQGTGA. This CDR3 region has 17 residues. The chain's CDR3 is CASSLQGAPPSSYEQYF. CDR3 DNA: TGTGCCAGCAGCCTACAGGGGGCACCCCCTAGCTCCTACGAGCAGTACTTC.

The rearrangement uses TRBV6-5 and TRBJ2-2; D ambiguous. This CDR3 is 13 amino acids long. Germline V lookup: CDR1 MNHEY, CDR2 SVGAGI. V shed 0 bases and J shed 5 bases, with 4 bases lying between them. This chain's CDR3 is CASSYSLTGELFF. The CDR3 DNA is TGTGCCAGCAGTTACTCCCTGACCGGGGAGCTGTTTTTT.

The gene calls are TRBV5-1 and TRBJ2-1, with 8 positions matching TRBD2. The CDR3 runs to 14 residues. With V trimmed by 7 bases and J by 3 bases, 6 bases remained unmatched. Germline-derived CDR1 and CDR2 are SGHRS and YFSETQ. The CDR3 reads CASGAGVGYNEQFF. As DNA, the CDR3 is TGCGCCAGCGGAGCGGGAGTTGGCTACAATGAGCAGTTCTTC.

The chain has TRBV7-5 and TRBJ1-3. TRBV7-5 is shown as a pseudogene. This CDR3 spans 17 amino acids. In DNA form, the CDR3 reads TGTGTCAGAAGCTTAGCCTTTTTTCGCCACCCTGGAAACACCATATATTTT. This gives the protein CVRSLAFFRHPGNTIYF.

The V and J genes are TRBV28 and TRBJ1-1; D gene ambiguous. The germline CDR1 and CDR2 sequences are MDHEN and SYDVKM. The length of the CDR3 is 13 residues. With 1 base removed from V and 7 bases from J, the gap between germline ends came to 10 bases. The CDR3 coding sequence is TGTGCCAGCAGTTTATTTCCTAGGATTGAAGCTTTCTTT. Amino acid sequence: CASSLFPRIEAFF.

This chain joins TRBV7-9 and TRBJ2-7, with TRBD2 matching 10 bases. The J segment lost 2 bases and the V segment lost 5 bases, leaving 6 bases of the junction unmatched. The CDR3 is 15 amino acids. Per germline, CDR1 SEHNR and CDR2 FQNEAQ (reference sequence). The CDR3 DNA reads TGTGCCAGCAGCCTTAGCGGGAGGTTCACCTACGAGCAGTACTTC. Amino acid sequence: CASSLSGRFTYEQYF.

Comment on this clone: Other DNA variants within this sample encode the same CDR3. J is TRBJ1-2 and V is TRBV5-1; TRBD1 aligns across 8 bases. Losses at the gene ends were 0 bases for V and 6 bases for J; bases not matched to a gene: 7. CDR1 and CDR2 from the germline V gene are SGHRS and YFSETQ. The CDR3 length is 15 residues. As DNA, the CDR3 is TGCGCCAGCAGCTTGGAAGGACAGGGCATAGATGGCTACACCTTC. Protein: CASSLEGQGIDGYTF.

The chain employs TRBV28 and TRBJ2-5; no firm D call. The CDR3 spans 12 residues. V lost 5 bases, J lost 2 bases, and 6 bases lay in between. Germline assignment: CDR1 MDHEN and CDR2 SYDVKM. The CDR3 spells CASSLRQETQYF. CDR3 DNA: TGTGCCAGCAGTCTCAGGCAAGAGACCCAGTACTTC. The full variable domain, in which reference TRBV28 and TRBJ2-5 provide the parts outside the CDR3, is DVKVTQSSRYLVKRTGEKVFLECVQDMDHENMFWYRQDPGLGLRLIYFSYDVKMKEKGDIPEGYSVSREKKERFSLILESASTNQTSMYLCASSLRQETQYFGPGTRLLVL.

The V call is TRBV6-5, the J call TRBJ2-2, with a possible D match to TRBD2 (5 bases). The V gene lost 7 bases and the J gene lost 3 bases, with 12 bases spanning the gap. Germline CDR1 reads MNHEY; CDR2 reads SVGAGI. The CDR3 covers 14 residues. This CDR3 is CASTPRVYTGELFF. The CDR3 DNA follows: TGTGCCAGCACCCCGCGGGTTTACACCGGGGAGCTGTTTTTT.

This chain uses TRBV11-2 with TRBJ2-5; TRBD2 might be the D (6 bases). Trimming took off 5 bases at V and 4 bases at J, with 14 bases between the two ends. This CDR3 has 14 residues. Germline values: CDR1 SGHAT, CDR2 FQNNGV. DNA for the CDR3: TGTGCCAGCAGCCGGAGGAGGGTCGGAGAGACCCAGTACTTC. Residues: CASSRRRVGETQYF. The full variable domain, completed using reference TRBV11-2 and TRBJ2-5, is EAGVAQSPRYKIIEKRQSVAFWCNPISGHATLYWYQQILGQGPKLLIQFQNNGVVDDSQLPKDRFSAERLKGVDSTLKIQPAKLEDSAVYLCASSRRRVGETQYFGPGTRLLVL.

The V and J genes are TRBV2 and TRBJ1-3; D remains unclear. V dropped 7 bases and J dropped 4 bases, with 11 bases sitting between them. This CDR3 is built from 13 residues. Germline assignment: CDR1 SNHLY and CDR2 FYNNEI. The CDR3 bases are TGTGCCAGCACATATATGGCGGGAAACACCATATATTTT. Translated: CASTYMAGNTIYF.

CDR3 sequence: CASSFPIQLAGGFTDTQYF. The CDR3 DNA reads as TGTGCCAGCAGCTTCCCCATTCAACTAGCGGGAGGATTCACAGATACGCAGTATTTT. The chain joins TRBV7-9 to TRBJ2-3; 12 nucleotides align to TRBD2. The CDR3 runs 19 residues. The J segment lost 2 bases and the V segment lost 3 bases, leaving 12 bases of the junction unmatched. Per germline, CDR1 SEHNR and CDR2 FQNEAQ (reference sequence). The full variable domain, its missing parts supplied by reference TRBV7-9 and TRBJ2-3, is DTGVSQNPRHKITKRGQNVTFRCDPISEHNRLYWYRQTLGQGPEFLTYFQNEAQLEKSRLLSDRFSAERPKGSFSTLEIQRTEQGDSAMYLCASSFPIQLAGGFTDTQYFGPGTRLTVL.